This entry lists 8 T cell receptor beta chains sequenced from one sample in a study of shared clonotypes between healthy human individuals. Only CD45RO-negative cells positively selected for CCR7 counted as naive CD8 cells, so terminally differentiated effector memory CD45RA+ cells were excluded. Method: immunoSEQ multiplex PCR; TCRdb's copy keeps in-frame clones and lacks some. The data contain roughly 2.1 million clones, 85% to 95% of them singletons. Sequenced material: naive CD8+ T cells from PBMCs. These receptors came from a man aged 18 to 29 in good health. Some clones in this sample may be carry-over from other donors' samples.

The V call is TRBV10-1, the J call TRBJ2-1, with 9 nucleotides matching TRBD1. The junction had 7 bases not matched to a gene; V was cut back by 4 bases and J by 6 bases. CDR3 length: 15 residues. Germline CDR1 WNHNN, CDR2 SYGVQD (reference sequence). The CDR3, as DNA: TGCGCCAGCAGTGGGGGGACAGGGTTCTTCAATGAGCAGTTCTTC. It codes for CASSGGTGFFNEQFF.

This clone has more than one count but fewer than ten. The chain links TRBV5-1 to TRBJ2-1, with TRBD2 identical over 9 bases. The V gene end was trimmed by 2 bases and the J gene end by 4 bases; junction bases not matched to a gene: 7. Germline V lookup: CDR1 SGHRS, CDR2 YFSETQ. This CDR3 contains 16 residues. CDR3 sequence reads: CASSFLRAGGYNEQFF. The CDR3 DNA is TGCGCCAGCAGCTTCCTCCGGGCGGGAGGGTACAATGAGCAGTTCTTC.

This clone was counted once. J is TRBJ2-1 and V is TRBV6-5; 7 bases fit TRBD1. Germline V lookup: CDR1 MNHEY, CDR2 SVGAGI. This CDR3 contains 14 residues. V lost 6 bases and J lost 2; bases outside the gene matches: 4. The CDR3 spells CASSGQEPYNEQFF. CDR3 nucleotide sequence: TGTGCCAGCAGCGGACAGGAACCCTACAATGAGCAGTTCTTC.

This chain uses TRBV27 with TRBJ2-1; no clear D. V dropped 2 bases and J dropped 3 bases, with 8 bases sitting between them. This CDR3 has 14 amino acids. Germline CDR1 is MNHEY and CDR2 is SMNVEV (reference sequence). The CDR3 region is CASSLTGHYNEQFF. The CDR3 DNA sequence: TGTGCCAGCAGTTTAACCGGGCACTACAATGAGCAGTTCTTC.

This chain links TRBV27 with TRBJ2-7; TRBD2 agrees at 7 bases. Germline loops: CDR1 MNHEY, CDR2 SMNVEV (reference sequence). The CDR3 is made up of 14 amino acids. V gave up 4 bases and J gave up 1 base; unmatched junction bases: 4. In DNA, the CDR3 is TGTGCCAGCAGTTATGGGGGGGGTTCCTACGAGCAGTACTTC. Encoded protein: CASSYGGGSYEQYF.

This chain links TRBV5-6 with TRBJ2-1, with unresolved D. The CDR3 is 14 residues long. In germline, CDR1 is SGHDT, CDR2 YYEEEE. V lost 4 bases and J 4 bases, leaving 12 bases between the germline ends. DNA of the CDR3: TGTGCCAGCAGCCCCGACACGATTTACAATGAGCAGTTCTTC. It translates to CASSPDTIYNEQFF.

The chain has TRBV13 and TRBJ2-7; TRBD1 might be the D (6 bases). The CDR3 spans 15 residues. Germline V lookup: CDR1 PRHDT, CDR2 FYEKMQ (reference sequence). The V and J ends lost 8 bases and 2 bases respectively, with 19 bases between them. The CDR3, as DNA: TGTGCCAGCTCCCCCCAGGGGCGAACCCCCTACGAGCAGTACTTC. This translates into CASSPQGRTPYEQYF.

In this sample, this clone turned up a few times. Other DNA variants within this sample encode the same CDR3. This chain joins TRBV7-2 and TRBJ2-2; no clear D gene. V dropped 1 base and J dropped 4 bases, with 4 bases sitting between them. Germline CDR1 and CDR2: SGHTA and FQGNSA. The CDR3 is made up of 13 amino acids. CDR3 in DNA: TGTGCCAGCAGCTTAGTATCCACCGGGGAGCTGTTTTTT. As protein: CASSLVSTGELFF.